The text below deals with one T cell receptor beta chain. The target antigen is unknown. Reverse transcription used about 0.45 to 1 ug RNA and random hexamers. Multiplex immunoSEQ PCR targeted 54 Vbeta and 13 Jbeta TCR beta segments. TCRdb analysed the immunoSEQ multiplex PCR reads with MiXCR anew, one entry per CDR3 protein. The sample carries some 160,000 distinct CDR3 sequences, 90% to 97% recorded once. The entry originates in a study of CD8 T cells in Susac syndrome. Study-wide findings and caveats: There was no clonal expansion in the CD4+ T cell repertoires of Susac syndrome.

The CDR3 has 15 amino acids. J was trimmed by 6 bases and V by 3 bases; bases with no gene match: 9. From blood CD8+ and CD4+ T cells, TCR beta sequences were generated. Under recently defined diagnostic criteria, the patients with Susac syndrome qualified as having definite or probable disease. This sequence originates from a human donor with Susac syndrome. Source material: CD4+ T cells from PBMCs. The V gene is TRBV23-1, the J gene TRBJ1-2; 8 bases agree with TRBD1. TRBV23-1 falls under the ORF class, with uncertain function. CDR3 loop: CASSHSGGVGHGYTF. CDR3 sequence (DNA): TGCGCCAGCAGTCACTCAGGGGGCGTTGGACATGGCTACACCTTC.